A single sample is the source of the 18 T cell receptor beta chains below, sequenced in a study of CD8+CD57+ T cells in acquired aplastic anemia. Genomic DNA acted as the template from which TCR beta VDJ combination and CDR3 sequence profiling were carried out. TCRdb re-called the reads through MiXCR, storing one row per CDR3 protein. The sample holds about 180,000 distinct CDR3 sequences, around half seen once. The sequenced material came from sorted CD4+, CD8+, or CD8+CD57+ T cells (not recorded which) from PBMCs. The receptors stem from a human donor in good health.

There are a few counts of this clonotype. The CDR3, as DNA: TGTGCCAGCAGTTTCAAAGCGGGAGGGCCCTACGAGCAGTACTTC. It specifies CASSFKAGGPYEQYF. This chain links TRBV27 with TRBJ2-7, with 10 bases matching TRBD2. In germline, CDR1 is MNHEY, CDR2 SMNVEV (reference sequence). After removal of 3 bases from V and 2 bases from J, the junction contained 4 bases not matched to a gene. The CDR3 has 15 residues.

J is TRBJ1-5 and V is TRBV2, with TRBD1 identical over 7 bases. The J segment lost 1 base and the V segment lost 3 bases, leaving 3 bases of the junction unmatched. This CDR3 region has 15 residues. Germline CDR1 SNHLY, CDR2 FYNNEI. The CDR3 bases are TGTGCCAGCAGTGAGCAGGGGGGCAGCAATCAGCCCCAGCATTTT. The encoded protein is CASSEQGGSNQPQHF.

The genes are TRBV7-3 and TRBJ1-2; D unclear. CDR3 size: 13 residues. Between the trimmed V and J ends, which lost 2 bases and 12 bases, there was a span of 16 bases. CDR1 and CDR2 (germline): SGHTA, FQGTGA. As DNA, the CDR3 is TGTGCCAGCAGCTTAGGTGTTAGGGAATTGAACACCTTC. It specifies CASSLGVRELNTF.

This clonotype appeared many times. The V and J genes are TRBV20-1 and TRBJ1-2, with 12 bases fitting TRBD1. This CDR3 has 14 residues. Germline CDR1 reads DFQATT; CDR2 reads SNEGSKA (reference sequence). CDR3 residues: CSAGQGARSYGYTF. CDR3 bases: TGCAGCGCGGGACAGGGGGCTAGGAGCTATGGCTACACCTTC.

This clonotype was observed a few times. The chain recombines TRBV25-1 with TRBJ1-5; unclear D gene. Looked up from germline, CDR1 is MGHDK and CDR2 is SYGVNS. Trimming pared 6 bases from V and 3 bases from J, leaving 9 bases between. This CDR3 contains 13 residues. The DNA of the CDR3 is TGTGCCAGCAGCTCCCACACCAATCAGCCCCAGCATTTT. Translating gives CASSSHTNQPQHF.

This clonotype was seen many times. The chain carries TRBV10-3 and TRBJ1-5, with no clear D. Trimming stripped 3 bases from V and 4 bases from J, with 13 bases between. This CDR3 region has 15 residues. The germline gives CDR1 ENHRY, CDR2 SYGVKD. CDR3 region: CAISDSTAENQPQHF. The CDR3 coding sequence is TGTGCCATCAGTGATTCAACGGCAGAAAATCAGCCCCAGCATTTT.

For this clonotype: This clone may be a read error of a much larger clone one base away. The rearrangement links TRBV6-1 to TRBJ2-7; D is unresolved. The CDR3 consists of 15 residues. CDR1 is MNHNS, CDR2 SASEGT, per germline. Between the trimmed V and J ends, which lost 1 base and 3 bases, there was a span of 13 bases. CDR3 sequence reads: CASSEGLGRSYEQYF. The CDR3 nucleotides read TGTGCCAGCAGTGAAGGGTTGGGCAGGAGCTACGAGCAGTACTTC.

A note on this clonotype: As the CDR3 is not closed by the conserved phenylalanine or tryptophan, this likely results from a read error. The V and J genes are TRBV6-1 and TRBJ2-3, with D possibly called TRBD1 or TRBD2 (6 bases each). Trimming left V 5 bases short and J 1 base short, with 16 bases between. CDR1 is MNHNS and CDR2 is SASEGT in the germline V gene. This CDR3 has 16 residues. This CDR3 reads CASSRKGGLGTDTQYL. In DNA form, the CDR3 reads TGTGCCAGCAGTCGAAAAGGGGGGTTAGGCACAGATACGCAGTATCTT.

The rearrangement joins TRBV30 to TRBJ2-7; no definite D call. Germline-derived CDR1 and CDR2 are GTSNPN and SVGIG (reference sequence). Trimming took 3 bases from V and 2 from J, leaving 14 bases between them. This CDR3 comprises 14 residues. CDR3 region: CAWRRNEIPYEQYF. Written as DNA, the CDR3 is TGTGCCTGGAGACGAAACGAAATACCCTACGAGCAGTACTTC.

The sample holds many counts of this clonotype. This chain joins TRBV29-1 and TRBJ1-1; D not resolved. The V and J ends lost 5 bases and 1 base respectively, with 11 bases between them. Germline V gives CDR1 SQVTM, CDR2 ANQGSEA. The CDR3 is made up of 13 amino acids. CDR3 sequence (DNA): TGCAGCGTTTTGAGGGATCAGAACACTGAAGCTTTCTTT. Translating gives CSVLRDQNTEAFF.

CDR3 sequence reads: CASSLPGRAYEQYF. CDR3 coding DNA: TGTGCCAGCAGCTTACCAGGGCGGGCCTACGAGCAGTACTTC. V is TRBV11-2 and J is TRBJ2-7; D possibly uses TRBD1 or TRBD2 (5 bases each). CDR1 and CDR2 (germline): SGHAT, FQNNGV. The CDR3 runs 14 residues. V was pared by 2 bases and J by 2 bases, with 10 bases between.

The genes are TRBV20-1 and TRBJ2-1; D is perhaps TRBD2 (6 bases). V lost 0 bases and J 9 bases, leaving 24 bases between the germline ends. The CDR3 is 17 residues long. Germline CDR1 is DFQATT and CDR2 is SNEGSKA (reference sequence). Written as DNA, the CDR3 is TGCAGTGCTAGAGATGGCGGGCGGCAAGTGCGGGGAAGTGAGCAGTTCTTC. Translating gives CSARDGGRQVRGSEQFF.

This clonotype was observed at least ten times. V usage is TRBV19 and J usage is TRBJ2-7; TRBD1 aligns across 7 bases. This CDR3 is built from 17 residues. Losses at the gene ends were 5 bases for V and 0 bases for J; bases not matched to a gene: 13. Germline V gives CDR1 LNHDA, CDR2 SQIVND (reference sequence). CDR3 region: CASSSPGTATYSYEQYF. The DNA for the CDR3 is TGTGCCAGTAGTTCTCCCGGGACAGCAACCTACTCCTACGAGCAGTACTTC.

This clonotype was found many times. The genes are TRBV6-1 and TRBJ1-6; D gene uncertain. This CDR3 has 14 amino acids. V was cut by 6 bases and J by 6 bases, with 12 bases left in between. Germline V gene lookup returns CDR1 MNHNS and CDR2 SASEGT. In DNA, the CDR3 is TGTGCCAGCAGACTTGCGGGGAGTAATTCACCCCTCCACTTT. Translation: CASRLAGSNSPLHF.

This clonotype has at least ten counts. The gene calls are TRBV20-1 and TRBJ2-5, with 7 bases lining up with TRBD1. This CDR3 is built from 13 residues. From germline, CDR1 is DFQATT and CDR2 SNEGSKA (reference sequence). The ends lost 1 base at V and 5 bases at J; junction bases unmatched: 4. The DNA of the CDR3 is TGCAGTGCTAGAGTTACAGGGGTGGAGACCCAGTACTTC. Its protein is CSARVTGVETQYF.

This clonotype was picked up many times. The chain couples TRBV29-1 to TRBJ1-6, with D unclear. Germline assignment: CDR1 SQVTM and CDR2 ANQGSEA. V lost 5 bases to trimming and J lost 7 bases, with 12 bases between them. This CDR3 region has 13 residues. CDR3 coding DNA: TGCAGCGTTCGGGCAGCAGAGAATTCACCCCTCCACTTT. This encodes CSVRAAENSPLHF.

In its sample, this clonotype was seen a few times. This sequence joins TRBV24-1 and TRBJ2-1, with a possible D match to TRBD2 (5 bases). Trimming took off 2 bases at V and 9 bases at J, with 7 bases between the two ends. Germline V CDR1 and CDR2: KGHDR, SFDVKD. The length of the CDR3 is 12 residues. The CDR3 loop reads CATSDSGFEQFF. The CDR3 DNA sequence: TGTGCCACCAGTGATTCGGGGTTTGAGCAGTTCTTC.

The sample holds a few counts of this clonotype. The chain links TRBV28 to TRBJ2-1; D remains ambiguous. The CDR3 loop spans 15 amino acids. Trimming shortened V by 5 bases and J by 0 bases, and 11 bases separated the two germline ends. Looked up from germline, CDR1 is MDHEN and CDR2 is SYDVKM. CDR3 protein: CASSPYGSSYNEQFF. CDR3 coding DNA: TGTGCCAGCAGTCCCTATGGTAGCTCCTACAATGAGCAGTTCTTC. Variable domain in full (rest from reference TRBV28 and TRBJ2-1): DVKVTQSSRYLVKRTGEKVFLECVQDMDHENMFWYRQDPGLGLRLIYFSYDVKMKEKGDIPEGYSVSREKKERFSLILESASTNQTSMYLCASSPYGSSYNEQFFGPGTRLTVL.